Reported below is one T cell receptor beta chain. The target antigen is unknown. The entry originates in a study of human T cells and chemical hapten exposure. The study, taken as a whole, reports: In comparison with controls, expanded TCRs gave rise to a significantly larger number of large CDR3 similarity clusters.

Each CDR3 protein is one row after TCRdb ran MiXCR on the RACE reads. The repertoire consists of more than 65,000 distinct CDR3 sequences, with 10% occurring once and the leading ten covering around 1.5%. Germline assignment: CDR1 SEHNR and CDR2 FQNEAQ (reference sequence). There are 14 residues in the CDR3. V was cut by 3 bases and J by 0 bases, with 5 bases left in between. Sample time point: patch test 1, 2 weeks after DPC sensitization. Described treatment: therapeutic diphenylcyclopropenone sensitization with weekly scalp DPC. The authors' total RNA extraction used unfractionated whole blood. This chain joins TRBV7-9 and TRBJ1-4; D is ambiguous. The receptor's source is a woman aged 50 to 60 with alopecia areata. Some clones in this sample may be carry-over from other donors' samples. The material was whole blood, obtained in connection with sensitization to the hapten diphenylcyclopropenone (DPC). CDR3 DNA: TGTGCCAGCAGCTTCACAGCAACTAATGAAAAACTGTTTTTT. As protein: CASSFTATNEKLFF.